This TCR beta chain originates from a study of control samples from healthy donors and cancer patients. Sequenced by immunoSEQ multiplex PCR; TCRdb stores in-frame clones only, minus some. The sample records under 300,000 clones, almost 85% being singletons. Germline V gene sequence: CDR1 SGHKS, CDR2 YYEKEE (reference sequence). This CDR3 comprises 16 residues. V was clipped by 6 bases and J by 8 bases; unmatched bases: 15. Sequenced input: PBMCs. This TCR was sampled from a woman aged 55-75 years with lung cancer. This rearrangement joins TRBV5-5 to TRBJ1-2; the match to TRBD1 covers 11 bases. CDR3 residues: CASTHSGTGGLEGYTF. CDR3 nucleotides: TGTGCCAGCACCCACTCCGGGACAGGGGGGCTGGAAGGCTACACCTTC.